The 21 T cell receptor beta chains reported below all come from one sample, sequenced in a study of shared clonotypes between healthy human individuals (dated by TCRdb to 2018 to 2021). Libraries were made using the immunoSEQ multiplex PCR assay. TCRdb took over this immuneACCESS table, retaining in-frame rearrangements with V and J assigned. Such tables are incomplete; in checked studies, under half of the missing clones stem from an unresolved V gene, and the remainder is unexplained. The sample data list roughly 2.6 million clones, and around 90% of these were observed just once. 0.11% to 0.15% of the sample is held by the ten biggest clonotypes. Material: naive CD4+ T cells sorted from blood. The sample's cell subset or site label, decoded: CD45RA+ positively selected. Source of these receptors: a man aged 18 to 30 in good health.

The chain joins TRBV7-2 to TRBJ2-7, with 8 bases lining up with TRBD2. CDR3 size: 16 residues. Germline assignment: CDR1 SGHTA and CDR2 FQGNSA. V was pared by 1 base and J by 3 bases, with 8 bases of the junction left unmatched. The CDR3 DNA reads TGTGCCAGCAGCTTAGTAAGCGGGACTAGAGACTACGAGCAGTACTTC. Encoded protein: CASSLVSGTRDYEQYF.

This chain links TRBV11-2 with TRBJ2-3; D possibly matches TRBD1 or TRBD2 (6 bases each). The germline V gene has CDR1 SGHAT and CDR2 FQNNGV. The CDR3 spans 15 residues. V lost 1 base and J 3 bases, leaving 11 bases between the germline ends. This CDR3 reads CASSLGGGPTDTQYF. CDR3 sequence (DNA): TGTGCCAGCAGCTTAGGTGGGGGGCCTACAGATACGCAGTATTTT.

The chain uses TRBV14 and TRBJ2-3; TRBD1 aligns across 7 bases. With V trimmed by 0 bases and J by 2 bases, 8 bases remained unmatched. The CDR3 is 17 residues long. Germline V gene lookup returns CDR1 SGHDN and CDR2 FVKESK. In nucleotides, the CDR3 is TGTGCCAGCAGCCAAGATCGTGGGACAGCCCACACAGATACGCAGTATTTT. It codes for CASSQDRGTAHTDTQYF.

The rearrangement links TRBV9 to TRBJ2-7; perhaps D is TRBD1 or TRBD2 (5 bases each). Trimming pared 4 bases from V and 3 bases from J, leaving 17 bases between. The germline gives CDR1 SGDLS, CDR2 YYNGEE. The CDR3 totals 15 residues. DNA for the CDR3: TGTGCCAGCAGCCCGGGGCGGAGCCCCAGCTACGAGCAGTACTTC. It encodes CASSPGRSPSYEQYF.

CDR3 coding DNA: TGTGCCAGCAGCCCTCAGAACATGGGGCGAAACACCATATATTTT. Amino acid sequence: CASSPQNMGRNTIYF. The chain links TRBV7-3 to TRBJ1-3; weak D call: TRBD1 (5 bases). CDR1 and CDR2 (germline): SGHTA, FQGTGA. The CDR3 has 15 amino acids. V was clipped by 5 bases and J by 5 bases, with 16 bases between them.

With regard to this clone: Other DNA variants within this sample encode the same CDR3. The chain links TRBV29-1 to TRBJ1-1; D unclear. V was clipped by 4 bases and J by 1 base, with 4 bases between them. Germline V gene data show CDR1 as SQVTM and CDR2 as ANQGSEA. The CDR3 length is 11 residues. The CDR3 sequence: CSVAWNTEAFF. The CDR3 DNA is TGCAGCGTTGCATGGAACACTGAAGCTTTCTTT. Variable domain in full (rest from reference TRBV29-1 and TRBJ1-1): SAVISQKPSRDICQRGTSLTIQCQVDSQVTMMFWYRQQPGQSLTLIATANQGSEATYESGFVIDKFPISRPNLTFSTLTVSNMSPEDSSIYLCSVAWNTEAFFGQGTRLTVV.

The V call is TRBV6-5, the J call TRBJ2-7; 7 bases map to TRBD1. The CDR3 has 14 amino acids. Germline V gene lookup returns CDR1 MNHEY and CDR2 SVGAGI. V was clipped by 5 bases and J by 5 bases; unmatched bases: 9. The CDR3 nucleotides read TGTGCCAGCAGTCGTGACAGGGTATACCACGAGCAGTACTTC. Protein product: CASSRDRVYHEQYF.

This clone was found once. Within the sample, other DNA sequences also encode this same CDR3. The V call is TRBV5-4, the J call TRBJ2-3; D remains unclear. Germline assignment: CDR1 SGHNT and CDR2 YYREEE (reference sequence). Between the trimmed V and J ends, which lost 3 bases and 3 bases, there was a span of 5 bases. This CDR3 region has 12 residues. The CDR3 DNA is TGTGCCAGCAGCTCCAGGACAGATACGCAGTATTTT. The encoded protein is CASSSRTDTQYF. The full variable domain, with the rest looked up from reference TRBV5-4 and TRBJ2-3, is ETGVTQSPTHLIKTRGQQVTLRCSSQSGHNTVSWYQQALGQGPQFIFQYYREEENGRGNFPPRFSGLQFPNYSSELNVNALELDDSALYLCASSSRTDTQYFGPGTRLTVL.

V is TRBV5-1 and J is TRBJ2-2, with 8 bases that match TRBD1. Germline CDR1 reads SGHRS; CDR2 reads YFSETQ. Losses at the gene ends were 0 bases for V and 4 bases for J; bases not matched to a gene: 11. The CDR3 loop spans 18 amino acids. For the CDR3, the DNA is TGCGCCAGCAGCTTGGCCGGTGGACAGGGAAGGGGCACCGGGGAGCTGTTTTTT. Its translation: CASSLAGGQGRGTGELFF. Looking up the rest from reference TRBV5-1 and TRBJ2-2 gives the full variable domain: KAGVTQTPRYLIKTRGQQVTLSCSPISGHRSVSWYQQTPGQGLQFLFEYFSETQRNKGNFPGRFSGRQFSNSRSEMNVSTLELGDSALYLCASSLAGGQGRGTGELFFGEGSRLTVL.

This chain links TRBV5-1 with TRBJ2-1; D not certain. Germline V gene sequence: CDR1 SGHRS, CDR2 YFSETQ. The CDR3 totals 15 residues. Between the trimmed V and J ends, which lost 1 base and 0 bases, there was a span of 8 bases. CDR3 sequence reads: CASSLSESSYNEQFF. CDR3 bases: TGCGCCAGCAGCTTGTCAGAGAGCTCCTACAATGAGCAGTTCTTC.

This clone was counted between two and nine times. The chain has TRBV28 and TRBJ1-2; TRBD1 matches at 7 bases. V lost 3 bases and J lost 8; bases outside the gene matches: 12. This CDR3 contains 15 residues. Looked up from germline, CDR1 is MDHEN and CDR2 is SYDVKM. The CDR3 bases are TGTGCCAGCAGTTTCTCCGACAGGGCCGGTGAAGGCTACACCTTC. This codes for CASSFSDRAGEGYTF.

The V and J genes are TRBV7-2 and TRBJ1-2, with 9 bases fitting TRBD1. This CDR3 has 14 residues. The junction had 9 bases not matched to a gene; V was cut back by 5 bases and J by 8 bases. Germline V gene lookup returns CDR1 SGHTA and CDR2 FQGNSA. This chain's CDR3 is CASSTAQGAAGYTF. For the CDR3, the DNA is TGTGCCAGCAGCACCGCACAGGGGGCGGCGGGCTACACCTTC.

The chain's CDR3 is CASSLRGGVQETQYF. The DNA for the CDR3 is TGTGCCAGCAGCTTGCGGGGGGGGGTCCAAGAGACCCAGTACTTC. The chain employs TRBV5-4 and TRBJ2-5, with 8 bases matching TRBD2. V gave up 1 base and J gave up 1 base; unmatched junction bases: 3. Germline CDR1 SGHNT, CDR2 YYREEE (reference sequence). The CDR3 totals 15 residues.

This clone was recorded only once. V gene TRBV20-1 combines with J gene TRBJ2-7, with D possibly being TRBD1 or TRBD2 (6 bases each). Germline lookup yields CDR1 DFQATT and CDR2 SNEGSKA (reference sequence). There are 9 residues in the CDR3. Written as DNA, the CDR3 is TGCAGCCCAGGGGACTGGAAGTACTTC. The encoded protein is CSPGDWKYF.

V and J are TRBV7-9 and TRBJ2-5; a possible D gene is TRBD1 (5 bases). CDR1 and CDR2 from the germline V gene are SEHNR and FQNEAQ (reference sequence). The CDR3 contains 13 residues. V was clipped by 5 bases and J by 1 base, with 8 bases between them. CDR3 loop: CASSRQLQETQYF. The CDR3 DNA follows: TGTGCCAGCAGCAGACAGCTCCAAGAGACCCAGTACTTC.

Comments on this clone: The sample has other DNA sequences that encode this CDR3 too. The CDR3 here is CASSTESNQPQHF. CDR3 sequence (DNA): TGTGCCAGTAGCACAGAGAGCAATCAGCCCCAGCATTTT. The chain combines TRBV19 with TRBJ1-5; D not certain. Germline V gives CDR1 LNHDA, CDR2 SQIVND (reference sequence). The CDR3 is 13 amino acids. V was cut by 6 bases and J by 1 base, with 7 bases left in between.

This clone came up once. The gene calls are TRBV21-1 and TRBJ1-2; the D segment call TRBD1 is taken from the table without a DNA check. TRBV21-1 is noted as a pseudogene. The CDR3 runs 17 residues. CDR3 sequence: CASSDTRWQGGNYGYTF. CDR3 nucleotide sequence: TGTGCCAGCAGCGACACCCGATGGCAGGGGGGTAACTATGGCTACACCTTC.

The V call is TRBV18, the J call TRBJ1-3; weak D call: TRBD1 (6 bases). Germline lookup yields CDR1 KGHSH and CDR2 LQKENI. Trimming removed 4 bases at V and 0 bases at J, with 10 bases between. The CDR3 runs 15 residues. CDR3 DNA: TGTGCCAGCTCACTAGGGGGGAGCTCTGGAAACACCATATATTTT. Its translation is CASSLGGSSGNTIYF.

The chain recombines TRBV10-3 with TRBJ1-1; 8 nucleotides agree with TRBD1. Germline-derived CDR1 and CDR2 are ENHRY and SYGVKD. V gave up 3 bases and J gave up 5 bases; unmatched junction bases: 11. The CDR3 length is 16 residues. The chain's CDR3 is CAISERTGPPRTEAFF. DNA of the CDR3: TGTGCCATCAGTGAAAGGACAGGGCCTCCTCGGACTGAAGCTTTCTTT.

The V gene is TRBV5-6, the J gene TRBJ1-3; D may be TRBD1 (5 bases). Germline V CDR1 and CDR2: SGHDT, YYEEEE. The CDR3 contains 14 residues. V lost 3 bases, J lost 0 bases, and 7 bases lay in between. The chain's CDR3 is CASSSGISGNTIYF. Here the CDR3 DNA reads TGTGCCAGCAGCTCAGGGATCTCTGGAAACACCATATATTTT.

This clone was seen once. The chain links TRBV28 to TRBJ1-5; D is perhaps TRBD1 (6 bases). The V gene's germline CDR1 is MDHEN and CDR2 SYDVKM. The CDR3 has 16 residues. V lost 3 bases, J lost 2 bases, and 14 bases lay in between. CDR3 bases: TGTGCCAGCAGTTTTAGGGGGTTGGGGGGCAATCAGCCCCAGCATTTT. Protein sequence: CASSFRGLGGNQPQHF. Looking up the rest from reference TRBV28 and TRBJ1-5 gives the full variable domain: DVKVTQSSRYLVKRTGEKVFLECVQDMDHENMFWYRQDPGLGLRLIYFSYDVKMKEKGDIPEGYSVSREKKERFSLILESASTNQTSMYLCASSFRGLGGNQPQHFGDGTRLSIL.